This T cell receptor beta chain appears in the sequencing data of a study of metastatic and nonmetastatic thyroid tumors. Germline V gene data show CDR1 as SGHRS and CDR2 as YFSETQ. This CDR3 is 14 amino acids long. V was pared by 4 bases and J by 3 bases, with 14 bases between. TCRdb re-called the PCR reads through MiXCR. The data show about 6,100 clones, around a third seen once. A few counts support this clone. Not a single patient had been given any form of treatment at any point before undergoing thyroid surgery. V usage is TRBV5-1 and J usage is TRBJ2-7; the D gene is possibly TRBD2 (5 bases). This sequence was found in a male donor with papillary thyroid cancer or a benign thyroid nodule (not recorded which). Some clones in this sample may be carry-over from other donors' samples. The sequencing input was adjacent normal tissue. The CDR3 region has the DNA TGCGCCAGCAGCCTCGACCGGGAAGTCTACGAGCAGTACTTC. This translates into CASSLDREVYEQYF.